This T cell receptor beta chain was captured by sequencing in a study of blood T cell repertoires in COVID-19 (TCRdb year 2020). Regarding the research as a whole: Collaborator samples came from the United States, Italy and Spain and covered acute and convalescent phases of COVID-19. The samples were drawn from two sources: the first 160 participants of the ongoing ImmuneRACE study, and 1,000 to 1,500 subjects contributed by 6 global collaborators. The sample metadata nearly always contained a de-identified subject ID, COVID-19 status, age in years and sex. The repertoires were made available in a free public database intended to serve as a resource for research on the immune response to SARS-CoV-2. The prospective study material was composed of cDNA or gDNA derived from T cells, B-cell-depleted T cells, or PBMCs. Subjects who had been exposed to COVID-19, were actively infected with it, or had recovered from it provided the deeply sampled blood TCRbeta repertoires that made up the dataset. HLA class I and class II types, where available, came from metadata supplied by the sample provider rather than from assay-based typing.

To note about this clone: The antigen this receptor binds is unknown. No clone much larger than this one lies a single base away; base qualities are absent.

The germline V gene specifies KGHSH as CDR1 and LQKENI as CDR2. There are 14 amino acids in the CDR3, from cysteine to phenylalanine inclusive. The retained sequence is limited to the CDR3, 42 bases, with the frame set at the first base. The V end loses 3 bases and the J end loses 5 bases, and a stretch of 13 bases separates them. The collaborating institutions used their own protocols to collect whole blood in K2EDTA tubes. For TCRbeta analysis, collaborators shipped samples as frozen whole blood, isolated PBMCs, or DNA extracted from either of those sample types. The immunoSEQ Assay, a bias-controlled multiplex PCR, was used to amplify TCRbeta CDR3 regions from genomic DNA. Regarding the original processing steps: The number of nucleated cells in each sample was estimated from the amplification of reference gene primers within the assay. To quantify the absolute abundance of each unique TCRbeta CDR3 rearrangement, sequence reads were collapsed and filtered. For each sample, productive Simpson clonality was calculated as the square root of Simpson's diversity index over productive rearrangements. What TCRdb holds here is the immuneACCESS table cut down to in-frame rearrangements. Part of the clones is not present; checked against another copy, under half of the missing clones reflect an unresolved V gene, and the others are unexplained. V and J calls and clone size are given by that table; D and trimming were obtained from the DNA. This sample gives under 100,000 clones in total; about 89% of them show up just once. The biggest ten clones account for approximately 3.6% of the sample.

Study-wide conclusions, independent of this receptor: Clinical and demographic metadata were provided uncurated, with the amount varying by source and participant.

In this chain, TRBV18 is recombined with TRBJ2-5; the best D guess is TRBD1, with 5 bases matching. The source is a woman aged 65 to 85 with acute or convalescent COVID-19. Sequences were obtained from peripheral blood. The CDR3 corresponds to CASSPQGGRETQYF. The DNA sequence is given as TGTGCCAGCTCACCCCAGGGCGGCCGGGAGACCCAGTACTTC.